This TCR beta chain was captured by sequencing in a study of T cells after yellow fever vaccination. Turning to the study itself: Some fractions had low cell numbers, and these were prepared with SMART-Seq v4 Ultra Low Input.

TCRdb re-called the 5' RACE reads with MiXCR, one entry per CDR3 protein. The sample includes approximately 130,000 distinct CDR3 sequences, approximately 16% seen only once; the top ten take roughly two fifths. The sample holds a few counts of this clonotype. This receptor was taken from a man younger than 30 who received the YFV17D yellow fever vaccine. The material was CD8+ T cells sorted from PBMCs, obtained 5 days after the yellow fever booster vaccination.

CDR3 in DNA: TGTGCCAGCAGTTTTGGGGACAGGGGACATGGCTACACCTTC. Protein sequence: CASSFGDRGHGYTF. This sequence joins TRBV27 and TRBJ1-2; 10 bases agree with TRBD1. The V segment lost 3 bases and the J segment 6 bases; nucleotides outside the gene matches: 4. This CDR3 has 14 residues. The germline V gene has CDR1 MNHEY and CDR2 SMNVEV (reference sequence).